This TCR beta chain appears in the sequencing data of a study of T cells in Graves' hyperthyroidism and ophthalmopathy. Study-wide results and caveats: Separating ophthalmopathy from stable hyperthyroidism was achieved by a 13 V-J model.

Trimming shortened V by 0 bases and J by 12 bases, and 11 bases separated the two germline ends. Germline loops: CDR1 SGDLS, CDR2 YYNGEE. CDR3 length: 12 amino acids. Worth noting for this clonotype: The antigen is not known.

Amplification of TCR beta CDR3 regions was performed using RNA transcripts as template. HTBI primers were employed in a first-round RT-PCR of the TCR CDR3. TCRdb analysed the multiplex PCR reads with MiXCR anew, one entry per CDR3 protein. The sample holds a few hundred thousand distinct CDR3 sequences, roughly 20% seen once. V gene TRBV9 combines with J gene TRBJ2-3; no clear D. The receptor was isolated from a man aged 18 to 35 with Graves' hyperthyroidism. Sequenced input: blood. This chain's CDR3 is CASSVDPPIQYF. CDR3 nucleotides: TGTGCCAGCAGCGTAGATCCCCCGATCCAGTATTTT.